This T cell receptor beta chain was obtained from a study of T-cell reconstitution after alpha-beta-depleted transplantation in children. Molecular barcoding with unique molecular identifiers was used for the TCRbeta library. TCRdb re-called the PCR reads with MiXCR, one entry per CDR3 protein. The sample has 130,000 or so distinct CDR3 sequences, 8.5% to 10% seen once. To note about this clonotype: Its antigen is currently unknown. An end of the junction does not agree with germline; a read error may underlie this.

Findings and caveats of the study: Newly produced T cells mostly provided counts and TCRbeta diversity after one year, as hyperexpanded clones declined. Surviving recipient T cells and thymic progenitors accounted for the high day-60 TCRbeta diversity observed in some patients. Where alpha-beta T cells came from about two months after transplant was reportedly several hundred expanded graft clones.

In germline, CDR1 is DFQATT, CDR2 SNEGSKA (reference sequence). The CDR3 runs to 15 residues. The clonotype was recovered from a girl under three years old who had a stem cell transplant for combined immunodeficiency, so the T cells may come from the graft donor. The material sequenced was PBMCs, mostly from graft donor cells, taken 180 days after TCRalphabeta/CD19-depleted stem cell transplant. The V gene is TRBV20-1, the J gene TRBJ2-1; the match to TRBD2 covers 12 bases. CDR3 loop: CSARATSGGANEQFF. CDR3 nucleotide sequence: TGCAGTGCCAGAGCGACTAGCGGGGGTGCCAATGAGCAGTTCTTC.